The clone carrying this T cell receptor (beta chain) was observed a handful of times. Its antigen is unknown. The entry originates in a study of PD-L1 blockade in urothelial cancer. Study-level information: Patients' atezolizumab regimen, 1,200 mg intravenously every 3 weeks, began in the mid-2010s. When blood samples were assessed, the median T cell count was some 130,000. Whole-study results and caveats: By 3 weeks, tumor-associated blood clones had expanded more in durable-benefit patients. Pretreatment peripheral blood TCR clonality that fell below the median predicted better survival among the patients studied.

Stated time point: pretreatment peripheral blood. Data came from immunoSEQ multiplex PCR; TCRdb stores just in-frame clones and leaves some out. The sample has tens of thousands of clones, about four fifths seen once. The CDR3 is 12 amino acids. Germline CDR1 reads SGDLS; CDR2 reads YYNGEE. After removal of 3 bases from V and 8 bases from J, the junction contained 4 bases not matched to a gene. The V call is TRBV9, the J call TRBJ1-2, with 7 positions matching TRBD1. The sequence derives from a man aged 55 to 70 with urothelial cancer. Specimen: PBMCs, collected around atezolizumab (anti-PD-L1) treatment. Here the CDR3 reads CASSDRGRGYTF. The CDR3 coding sequence is TGTGCCAGCAGCGACAGGGGTCGGGGCTACACCTTC.